This entry lists 15 T cell receptor beta chains sequenced from one sample in a study of cytomegalovirus exposure and HLA in healthy donors. Both 60 Vbeta primers and 13 Jbeta primers went into the PCR. Clones were sequenced by immunoSEQ multiplex PCR, and TCRdb holds only the in-frame ones, with some missing. The data show some 120,000 clones, with around 75% seen just once and roughly 3.5% held by the top ten. Material for sequencing was PBMCs. These receptors all stem from a woman in her fifties or sixties in good health and CMV-seronegative.

V usage is TRBV19 and J usage is TRBJ2-1; 14 bases agree with TRBD2. The CDR3 totals 19 residues. CDR1 and CDR2 from the germline V gene are LNHDA and SQIVND (reference sequence). Trimming took 6 bases from V and 7 from J; bases not matched to a gene: 17. CDR3 in DNA: TGTGCCAGTAGACCAGGGGCGGGACTAGCGGGAGCCTCGGTAAATGAGCAGTTCTTC. Translation: CASRPGAGLAGASVNEQFF.

The gene calls are TRBV7-9 and TRBJ2-3; 7 bases are a match to TRBD2. Germline CDR1 SEHNR, CDR2 FQNEAQ (reference sequence). The CDR3 is 15 amino acids. J was trimmed by 3 bases and V by 5 bases; bases with no gene match: 8. CDR3 region: CASSRGLFGTDTQYF. The CDR3 DNA is TGTGCCAGCAGCAGGGGACTATTCGGGACAGATACGCAGTATTTT.

The chain combines TRBV19 with TRBJ2-4, with TRBD1 as a possible D gene (5 bases). Germline CDR1 and CDR2: LNHDA and SQIVND (reference sequence). V lost 5 bases to trimming and J lost 7 bases, with 12 bases between them. The CDR3 contains 13 residues. The CDR3 region is CASSSQGRNIQYF. CDR3 DNA: TGTGCCAGTAGTTCCCAGGGAAGGAACATTCAGTACTTC.

The count of this clone is one. The chain recombines TRBV7-9 with TRBJ2-7, with 10 bases aligning to TRBD2. V shed 7 bases and J 1 base; nucleotides not matched to a gene: 10. The CDR3 runs to 16 residues. Germline CDR1 SEHNR, CDR2 FQNEAQ (reference sequence). CDR3 protein: CASTPLAGGTSYEQYF. CDR3 in DNA: TGTGCCAGCACCCCTTTAGCGGGGGGTACTTCCTACGAGCAGTACTTC.

The chain has TRBV11-2 and TRBJ1-1, with D hard to call. V was trimmed by 2 bases and J by 2 bases, leaving 15 bases between them. CDR1 and CDR2 (germline): SGHAT, FQNNGV. The CDR3 is 16 amino acids. Here the CDR3 reads CASSLWSLWTNTEAFF. Written as DNA, the CDR3 is TGTGCCAGCAGCTTATGGTCCCTATGGACTAACACTGAAGCTTTCTTT.

The chain combines TRBV27 with TRBJ1-1; D is possibly TRBD1 (6 bases). The CDR3 contains 14 residues. Trimming pared 5 bases from V and 7 bases from J, leaving 17 bases between. CDR1 is MNHEY, CDR2 SMNVEV, per germline (reference sequence). CDR3 DNA sequence: TGTGCCAGCAGTCTCATTGGGACATACGGTGAAGCTTTCTTT. This sequence encodes CASSLIGTYGEAFF.

V and J are TRBV28 and TRBJ2-1; the D is unclear. Germline lookup yields CDR1 MDHEN and CDR2 SYDVKM. V was cut by 4 bases and J by 3 bases, with 13 bases left in between. The CDR3 has 15 amino acids. The CDR3 DNA reads as TGTGCCAGCAGTTCTGCTGACTCCCTCTACAATGAGCAGTTCTTC. Residues: CASSSADSLYNEQFF.

The chain recombines TRBV6-5 with TRBJ1-3, with D possibly being TRBD1 (5 bases). CDR1 MNHEY and CDR2 SVGAGI come from the germline V gene. Trimming removed 5 bases from V and 2 bases from J, with 10 bases in between. CDR3 length: 14 residues. The CDR3 DNA reads TGTGCCAGCAGTCCAGGGCAAGCTGGAAACACCATATATTTT. This codes for CASSPGQAGNTIYF.

The chain carries TRBV5-1 and TRBJ1-1; no definite D call. This CDR3 is 13 amino acids long. Per the germline V gene, CDR1 is SGHRS and CDR2 is YFSETQ. Trimming removed 4 bases at V and 5 bases at J, with 12 bases between. CDR3 DNA: TGCGCCAGCAGCCCCCGTCGGGGAACTGAAGCTTTCTTT. Translation gives CASSPRRGTEAFF.

This sequence joins TRBV2 and TRBJ1-3; D call uncertain. V lost 6 bases and J lost 9, with 24 bases in between. The CDR3 runs to 16 residues. CDR1 is SNHLY and CDR2 is FYNNEI in the germline V gene. The CDR3 nucleotides read TGTGCCAGCAGCCTAACCGAAGGTCTCGGAGCGGTCACCATATATTTT. Its translation is CASSLTEGLGAVTIYF.

This clone was seen once. The chain employs TRBV19 and TRBJ1-3; 7 nucleotides align to TRBD1. CDR1 and CDR2 from the germline V gene are LNHDA and SQIVND (reference sequence). The CDR3 is 16 residues long. V lost 2 bases to trimming and J lost 6 bases; unmatched junction nucleotides: 10. CDR3 nucleotides: TGTGCCAGTAGTATATCGACAGGGAGTCGAGTAAACACCATATATTTT. The encoded protein is CASSISTGSRVNTIYF.

The chain links TRBV19 to TRBJ2-1; 7 bases are a match to TRBD1. Germline CDR1 reads LNHDA; CDR2 reads SQIVND (reference sequence). CDR3 length equals 16 residues. J lost 0 bases, V lost 9 bases, and 11 bases had no gene match. The DNA for the CDR3 is TGTGCCAGCATGACCGGGCACAGGGGCTCCTACAATGAGCAGTTCTTC. It codes for CASMTGHRGSYNEQFF.

The chain uses TRBV15 and TRBJ2-7; D ambiguous. This CDR3 contains 13 residues. The ends were cut back, 0 bases at V and 3 bases at J, with 6 bases in the middle. Germline CDR1 and CDR2: LNHNV and YYDKDF (reference sequence). CDR3 in amino acids: CATSRDGSYEQYF. In nucleotides, the CDR3 is TGTGCCACCAGCAGAGATGGCAGCTACGAGCAGTACTTC.

There are a few counts of this clone. The chain combines TRBV5-1 with TRBJ2-1; TRBD2 aligns across 12 bases. Germline lookup yields CDR1 SGHRS and CDR2 YFSETQ. There are 16 residues in the CDR3. V was clipped by 4 bases and J by 7 bases; unmatched bases: 9. CDR3 coding DNA: TGCGCCAGCAGCGCAAGGCTAGCGGGAGGGCAGAATGAGCAGTTCTTC. Protein sequence: CASSARLAGGQNEQFF.

The chain uses TRBV28 and TRBJ2-6; D uncertain. Looked up from germline, CDR1 is MDHEN and CDR2 is SYDVKM. This CDR3 has 14 amino acids. V was shortened by 3 bases and J by 2 bases, with 5 bases between the two germline ends. CDR3 DNA: TGTGCCAGCAGTTTCAGGACTGGGGCCAACGTCCTGACTTTC. It specifies CASSFRTGANVLTF.